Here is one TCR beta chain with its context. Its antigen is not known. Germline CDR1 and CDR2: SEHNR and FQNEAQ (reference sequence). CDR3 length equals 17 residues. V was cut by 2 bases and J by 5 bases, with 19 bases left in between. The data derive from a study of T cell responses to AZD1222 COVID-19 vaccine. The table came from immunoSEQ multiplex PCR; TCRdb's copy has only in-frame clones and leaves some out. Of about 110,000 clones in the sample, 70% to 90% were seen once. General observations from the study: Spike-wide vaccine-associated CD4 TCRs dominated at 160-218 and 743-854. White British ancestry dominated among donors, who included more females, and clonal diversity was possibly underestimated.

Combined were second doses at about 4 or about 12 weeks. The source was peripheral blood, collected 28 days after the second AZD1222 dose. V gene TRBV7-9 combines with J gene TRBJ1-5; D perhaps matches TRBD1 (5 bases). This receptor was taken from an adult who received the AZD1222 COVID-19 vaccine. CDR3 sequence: CASSLRGEKGRDQPQHF. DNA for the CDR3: TGTGCCAGCAGCTTAAGAGGGGAGAAAGGGCGAGATCAGCCCCAGCATTTT.